The T cell receptor (beta chain) under discussion was sequenced for a study of graft-versus-host responses after intestinal transplantation. At the level of the study: Each recipient received anti-thymocyte globulin induction, then tacrolimus and steroids for 2 to 3 years. General study findings and limits: Recipient bone marrow held GvH clones, some seen earlier in ileum or blood.

There are 15 residues in the CDR3. Germline CDR1 and CDR2: SQVTM and ANQGSEA. V was clipped by 4 bases and J by 4 bases; unmatched bases: 8. A note on this clone: Its antigen is currently unknown.

Method: immunoSEQ multiplex PCR; TCRdb's copy keeps in-frame clones and lacks some. The sample records fewer than 150,000 clones, just over 90% being singletons. This sequence was found in a human donor who received an intestinal transplant. Sequencing used unstimulated CD4+ T cells sorted from spleen or lymph node cells, obtained before intestinal transplant. This chain uses TRBV29-1 with TRBJ1-4, with 8 bases that match TRBD1. CDR3 DNA sequence: TGCAGCGTTGGGGGAGGGACAGGCCTTAATGAAAAACTGTTTTTT. Translated, it gives CSVGGGTGLNEKLFF.